This T cell receptor (beta chain) was sequenced for a study of cytomegalovirus exposure and HLA in healthy donors. This clone was seen just once. PCR primers comprised 60 Vbeta and 13 Jbeta primers. Here immunoSEQ multiplex PCR was the method, and the copy in TCRdb shows in-frame clones only, minus some. The sample contains tens of thousands of clones, 70% to 85% of which appear only once. Germline CDR1 reads LNHDA; CDR2 reads SQIVND (reference sequence). The CDR3 consists of 13 residues. The ends lost 8 bases at V and 1 base at J; junction bases unmatched: 4. Sequencing used PBMCs. This chain joins TRBV19 and TRBJ1-1; 7 bases map to TRBD1. The sequence was collected from a man aged 45 to 65 in good health and CMV-seropositive. The CDR3 is CASGQARNTEAFF. As DNA, the CDR3 is TGTGCCAGTGGACAGGCGAGGAACACTGAAGCTTTCTTT.